A selection of T cell receptor beta chains follows, all from one sample in a study of blood T cell repertoires in COVID-19. The assay was immunoSEQ multiplex PCR, and TCRdb's table has in-frame clones only and misses some. The sample lists roughly 120,000 clones, roughly 82% occurring once. Material: peripheral blood. These receptors were collected from a woman aged 35 to 49 with acute or convalescent COVID-19. The CDR3 runs from the conserved cysteine through the conserved F or W. The D gene is left open where the match is weak. Clone size is given for some rows only: seen once, a few or many times, or a class if the clone is expanded.

d_gene: TRBD1
abundance: -
v_gene: TRBV9
j_gene: TRBJ1-1
CDR3nt: TGTGCCAGCAGCAAATGGGGACAGGCGAACACTGAAGCTTTCTTT
CDR3aa: CASSKWGQANTEAFF

d_gene: -
abundance: -
v_gene: TRBV2
j_gene: TRBJ1-1
CDR3nt: TGTGCCAGCCTATGGGGGGGGCCAACTGAAGCTTTCTTT
CDR3aa: CASLWGGPTEAFF

d_gene: TRBD1
abundance: -
v_gene: TRBV7-9
j_gene: TRBJ2-2
CDR3nt: TGTGCCAGCAGCCCCACCACAGGGGCAGGCACCGGGGAGCTGTTTTTT
CDR3aa: CASSPTTGAGTGELFF

d_gene: -
abundance: once
v_gene: TRBV27
j_gene: TRBJ1-5
CDR3nt: TGTGCCAGCCGGTCCATTACAGGGCCCCAGCATTTT
CDR3aa: CASRSITGPQHF

d_gene: -
abundance: -
v_gene: TRBV3-1/TRBV3-2
j_gene: TRBJ1-3
CDR3nt: TGTGCCAGCAGCCAAGATTCGGCAGGTAGTAGAAACACCATATATTTT
CDR3aa: CASSQDSAGSRNTIYF

d_gene: -
abundance: few
v_gene: TRBV19
j_gene: TRBJ1-2
CDR3nt: TGTGCCAGTAGTCAGGGGATCTATGGCTACACCTTC
CDR3aa: CASSQGIYGYTF

d_gene: TRBD1
abundance: -
v_gene: TRBV5-1
j_gene: TRBJ2-5
CDR3nt: TGCGCCAGCAGCGAAGGGACAGGGGGCCCGCGGGAGACCCAGTACTTC
CDR3aa: CASSEGTGGPRETQYF

d_gene: -
abundance: -
v_gene: TRBV18
j_gene: TRBJ2-1
CDR3nt: TGTGCCAGCTCCCCCGGGACTCAAGCCTACAATGAGCAGTTCTTC
CDR3aa: CASSPGTQAYNEQFF

d_gene: -
abundance: -
v_gene: TRBV7-3
j_gene: TRBJ2-1
CDR3nt: TGTGCCAGCAGCTTACCACTAGCAGCCTACAATGAGCAGTTCTTC
CDR3aa: CASSLPLAAYNEQFF

d_gene: TRBD1
abundance: -
v_gene: TRBV5-1
j_gene: TRBJ1-2
CDR3nt: TGCGCCAGCAGCTTGCGCGCGCGCAGGGGGCATGGTGGCTACACCTTC
CDR3aa: CASSLRARRGHGGYTF

d_gene: -
abundance: -
v_gene: TRBV7-9
j_gene: TRBJ1-1
CDR3nt: TGTGCCAGCAGCCTCCACGGAAGAGGTGAAGCTTTCTTT
CDR3aa: CASSLHGRGEAFF

d_gene: -
abundance: -
v_gene: TRBV7-5
j_gene: TRBJ1-1
CDR3nt: TGTGTCAGAAGTCCCGGCTGGGGCACAGCAGGGAACACTGAAGCTTTCTTT
CDR3aa: CVRSPGWGTAGNTEAFF

d_gene: -
abundance: -
v_gene: TRBV6-4
j_gene: TRBJ1-2
CDR3nt: TGTGCCAGCAGTGCCCATTCGGGTCTTTCCTATGGCTACACCTTC
CDR3aa: CASSAHSGLSYGYTF

d_gene: TRBD1
abundance: -
v_gene: TRBV12-5
j_gene: TRBJ2-2
CDR3nt: TGTGCTAGTGGTGGACAGGGGGCAGGTACCGGGGAGCTGTTTTTT
CDR3aa: CASGGQGAGTGELFF

d_gene: TRBD1
abundance: -
v_gene: TRBV7-9
j_gene: TRBJ2-2
CDR3nt: TGTGCCAGCAGCCCCTTAGTAGGGCGGGACAGGGGATACACCGGGGAGCTGTTTTTT
CDR3aa: CASSPLVGRDRGYTGELFF

d_gene: TRBD2
abundance: -
v_gene: TRBV20-1
j_gene: TRBJ2-7
CDR3nt: TGCAGTGCTACTAGCGGGGGGAAGCAGTACTTC
CDR3aa: CSATSGGKQYF

d_gene: TRBD1
abundance: -
v_gene: TRBV6-5
j_gene: TRBJ1-2
CDR3nt: TGTGCCAGCAGTCCTGACAGGGGCACCTCCTATGGCTACACCTTC
CDR3aa: CASSPDRGTSYGYTF

d_gene: -
abundance: -
v_gene: TRBV6-6
j_gene: TRBJ1-1
CDR3nt: TGTGCCAGCAGTTACGAGTACACTGAAGCTTTCTTT
CDR3aa: CASSYEYTEAFF

d_gene: -
abundance: few
v_gene: TRBV3-1/TRBV3-2
j_gene: TRBJ2-1
CDR3nt: TGTGCCAGCAGCCAAGATTATTCCTACAATGAGCAGTTCTTC
CDR3aa: CASSQDYSYNEQFF

d_gene: -
abundance: few
v_gene: TRBV5-1
j_gene: TRBJ1-1
CDR3nt: TGCGCCAGCAGCACCCAGACAGCGAACACTGAAGCTTTCTTT
CDR3aa: CASSTQTANTEAFF

d_gene: TRBD1
abundance: -
v_gene: TRBV3-1/TRBV3-2
j_gene: TRBJ1-5
CDR3nt: TGTGCCAGCAGCCAACTGGGACAGGGGGCTCTATATAGCAATCAGCCCCAGCATTTT
CDR3aa: CASSQLGQGALYSNQPQHF